These 2 T cell receptor beta chains were sequenced from one sample in a study of blood T cell repertoires in COVID-19. The assay was immunoSEQ multiplex PCR, and TCRdb's table has in-frame clones only and misses some. The repertoire holds 80,000 or so clones, with around 80% as singletons. The sample consisted of peripheral blood. The receptors originated from a man between 60 and 70 years old with acute or convalescent COVID-19.

The CDR3, as DNA: TGTGCCACCAGCAGACGGGGTAGGGTGGGGACTAATGAAAAACTGTTTTTT. Amino acid sequence: CATSRRGRVGTNEKLFF. The chain recombines TRBV15 with TRBJ1-4; D not resolved. The CDR3 length is 17 residues. Per the germline V gene, CDR1 is LNHNV and CDR2 is YYDKDF (reference sequence). V lost 2 bases to trimming and J lost 2 bases, with 15 bases between them.

There are a few counts of this clone. The genes are TRBV6-5 and TRBJ1-2, with D possibly TRBD1 on 6 matching bases. The CDR3 has 13 amino acids. Per germline, CDR1 MNHEY and CDR2 SVGAGI. V was shortened by 6 bases and J by 8 bases, with 16 bases between the two germline ends. In DNA form, the CDR3 reads TGTGCCAGCAGCCCCGGGGGGGCTTGGGGCTACACCTTC. The encoded protein is CASSPGGAWGYTF.